The TCR beta chain under discussion was sequenced for a study of T-cell memory formation after mild COVID-19. Broader study findings: Researchers report contracting CD4+ clones mostly in CM and EM, with CD8+ clones in EMRA.

Barcoded TCR alpha and TCR beta cDNA libraries with UMIs came from 5'RACE using constant-segment primers. Each CDR3 protein is one row after TCRdb ran MiXCR on the 5' RACE reads. The table records more than 150,000 distinct CDR3 sequences, 11% of them present only once. On this clonotype: Its antigen is unidentified.

In germline, CDR1 is SEHNR, CDR2 FQNEAQ (reference sequence). The length of the CDR3 is 13 residues. Trimming shortened V by 2 bases and J by 8 bases, and 12 bases separated the two germline ends. The sequence came from a man in his late teens or twenties who had mild COVID-19 (a few samples of this study predate the infection). Cell type and time point are not known. The V call is TRBV7-9, the J call TRBJ1-2; D might be TRBD1 (6 bases). The sample taken for sequencing was PBMCs or a T cell subset sorted from them (not recorded which). This CDR3 reads CASSLKQGRGYTF. CDR3 bases: TGTGCCAGCAGCTTAAAACAGGGTAGAGGCTACACCTTC.